The source of this T cell receptor beta chain is a study of shared clonotypes between healthy human individuals. Across the study: Plates per donor: three CD4 naive, three CD4 memory, two CD8 naive, one CD8 memory.

There are 15 residues in the CDR3. With 6 bases clipped from V and 4 bases from J, the junction kept 9 bases outside the gene matches. Germline V gene lookup returns CDR1 MNHEY and CDR2 SMNVEV (reference sequence). The study ran the assay at deep level. Measured with immunoSEQ multiplex PCR; TCRdb has only the in-frame clones, and not every one. The data show a few million clones, 85% to 95% seen once. As to this clone: Antigen: not known.

Study conclusions and caveats: Larger estimated richness was generally recorded for naive subsets relative to memory subsets.

Sequencing used naive CD4+ T cells from PBMCs. Subset denoted: CD45RA+ positively selected. The sequence was collected from a man aged 18 to 30 in good health. Some clones in this sample may be carry-over from other donors' samples. This chain uses TRBV27 with TRBJ2-7; 10 nucleotides align to TRBD2. CDR3 sequence (DNA): TGTGCCAGCAGGCTGAAAGGGACTAGCGAGTACGAGCAGTACTTC. It translates to CASRLKGTSEYEQYF.